This T cell receptor (beta chain) stems from a study of cytomegalovirus exposure and HLA in healthy donors. Study-level points and caveats: Reportedly, cytomegalovirus status was diagnosed with high sensitivity and specificity.

The CDR3 totals 14 residues. CDR1 is SGHTA and CDR2 is FQGTGA in the germline V gene. After removal of 5 bases from V and 5 bases from J, the junction contained 2 bases not matched to a gene. The PCR used 60 Vbeta and 13 Jbeta primers. The repertoire was sequenced with immunoSEQ multiplex PCR; TCRdb's copy has only in-frame clones and lacks some. The profile shows 90,000 to 130,000 clones, around 64% of them singletons. Turning to this clone: Its antigen is unidentified.

The genes are TRBV7-3 and TRBJ1-4; 10 nucleotides align to TRBD1. Material for sequencing was PBMCs. The source of this sequence is a young man in good health and CMV-seropositive. The CDR3 sequence: CASSDRGQNEKLFF. Written as DNA, the CDR3 is TGTGCCAGCAGCGACAGGGGGCAAAATGAAAAACTGTTTTTT.